A single sample is the source of the 5 T cell receptor beta chains below, sequenced in a study of shared clonotypes between healthy human individuals. Some clones are missing from TCRdb's copy, which holds only in-frame ones; the method was immunoSEQ multiplex PCR. The sample includes roughly 1.4 million clones, around 98.5% of them seen just once. The source material was naive CD4+ T cells sorted from blood. Subset noted: CD45RA+ positively selected. The source is a man aged 25-45 years in good health.

The chain couples TRBV6-1 to TRBJ2-7, with 8 nucleotides matching TRBD2. The CDR3 length is 15 residues. Germline V CDR1 and CDR2: MNHNS, SASEGT. Germline trimming cut 3 bases from V and 5 bases from J; bases unmatched to any gene: 9. In DNA, the CDR3 is TGTGCCAGCAGTGATACCGGGACTAGTGGGAACGAGCAGTACTTC. Encoded protein: CASSDTGTSGNEQYF.

This chain connects TRBV5-1 to TRBJ2-7, with 7 bases fitting TRBD1. Losses at the gene ends were 2 bases for V and 2 bases for J; bases not matched to a gene: 4. Germline-derived CDR1 and CDR2 are SGHRS and YFSETQ. The CDR3 covers 14 residues. CDR3 DNA: TGCGCCAGCAGCTTAAAAGGGACAGCCTACGAGCAGTACTTC. Its translation is CASSLKGTAYEQYF.

This sequence joins TRBV18 and TRBJ1-1; 9 bases match TRBD1. V lost 6 bases and J lost 1; bases outside the gene matches: 15. Looked up from germline, CDR1 is KGHSH and CDR2 is LQKENI. The CDR3 totals 18 residues. Here the CDR3 reads CASSPNRGRFSANTEAFF. In DNA, the CDR3 is TGTGCCAGCTCCCCAAACAGGGGGCGTTTTTCCGCGAACACTGAAGCTTTCTTT.

On this clone itself: The sample carries other DNA sequences with the same CDR3. The V and J genes are TRBV20-1 and TRBJ2-7; no firm D call. The CDR3 loop spans 10 amino acids. V was clipped by 4 bases and J by 1 base, with 2 bases between them. The germline V gene encodes CDR1 DFQATT and CDR2 SNEGSKA (reference sequence). For the CDR3, the DNA is TGCAGTGCTATATCCTACGAGCAGTACTTC. Translated: CSAISYEQYF.

The J gene is TRBJ2-2, the V gene TRBV4-3; 8 bases are shared with TRBD1. Trimming cost V 6 bases and J 4 bases; bases outside gene matches: 4. Germline V CDR1 and CDR2: LGHNA, YSLEER. The CDR3 is 14 residues long. The CDR3 spells CASRPDRVTGELFF. As DNA, the CDR3 is TGCGCCAGCAGACCGGACAGGGTCACCGGGGAGCTGTTTTTT.